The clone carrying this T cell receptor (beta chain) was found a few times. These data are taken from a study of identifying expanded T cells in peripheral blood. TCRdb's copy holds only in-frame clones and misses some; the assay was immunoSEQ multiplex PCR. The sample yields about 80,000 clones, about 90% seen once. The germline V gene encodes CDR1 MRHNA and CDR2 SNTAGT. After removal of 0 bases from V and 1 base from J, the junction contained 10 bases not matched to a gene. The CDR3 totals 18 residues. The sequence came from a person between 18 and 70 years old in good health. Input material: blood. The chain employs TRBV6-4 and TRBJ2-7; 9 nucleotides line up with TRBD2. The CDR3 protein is CASSDSLVSGGLSYEQYF. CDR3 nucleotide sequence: TGTGCCAGCAGTGACTCGTTGGTTAGCGGGGGACTATCCTACGAGCAGTACTTC.